This T cell receptor (beta chain) was captured by sequencing in a study of CD8+ T cells in alopecia areata. Trimming took 6 bases from V and 7 from J, leaving 9 bases between them. The CDR3 consists of 10 residues. Germline CDR1 reads DFQATT; CDR2 reads SNEGSKA (reference sequence). It was cDNA, reverse transcribed from extracted RNA, that served as the sequencing template. The table came from immunoSEQ multiplex PCR; TCRdb's copy has only in-frame clones and leaves some out. Seen here are 150,000 to 200,000 clones, about 63% observed once, and the top ten hold approximately 1.7%. The TCR comes from a human donor with alopecia areata. The gene calls are TRBV20-1 and TRBJ1-1, with D possibly being TRBD1 (6 bases). Sequencing used CD4+ T cells sorted from blood, obtained at week 0. CDR3 nucleotides: TGCAGTGCACGGACAGTTGAAGCTTTCTTT. Translation: CSARTVEAFF.